The T cell receptor (beta chain) under discussion was sequenced for a study of cytotoxic CD8 clonotypes in ibrutinib-treated CLL. Study summary: Researchers reported about a dozen relapsed/refractory and approximately 15 treatment-naive patients, roughly 17 of them IGHV unmutated. Sequencing produced an average of about 250,000 productive templates and approximately 90,000 productive rearrangements per sample. Study outcomes and limitations: The study found baseline clonality above age-matched healthy donors, tracking circulating CD8+ T-cell counts. Rare overall, public clonotypes shrank or held steady under therapy.

The CDR3 has 14 residues. Germline lookup yields CDR1 GTSNPN and CDR2 SVGIG (reference sequence). The V end was cut by 0 bases, the J end by 4 bases, with 9 bases between. Details on this clone: What it recognizes is unknown.

Only in-frame clones appear in the TCRdb table, and some are missing; sequencing was by immunoSEQ multiplex PCR. The table shows approximately 120,000 clones, with 55% to 75% occurring only once. This chain uses TRBV30 with TRBJ1-4; D perhaps matches TRBD1 (6 bases). This TCR came from a human donor with chronic lymphocytic leukemia. Sequencing was performed on PBMCs, taken after 24 months of ibrutinib treatment. In DNA form, the CDR3 reads TGTGCCTGGAGTGTCTCGGGACATAATGAAAAACTGTTTTTT. Protein: CAWSVSGHNEKLFF.